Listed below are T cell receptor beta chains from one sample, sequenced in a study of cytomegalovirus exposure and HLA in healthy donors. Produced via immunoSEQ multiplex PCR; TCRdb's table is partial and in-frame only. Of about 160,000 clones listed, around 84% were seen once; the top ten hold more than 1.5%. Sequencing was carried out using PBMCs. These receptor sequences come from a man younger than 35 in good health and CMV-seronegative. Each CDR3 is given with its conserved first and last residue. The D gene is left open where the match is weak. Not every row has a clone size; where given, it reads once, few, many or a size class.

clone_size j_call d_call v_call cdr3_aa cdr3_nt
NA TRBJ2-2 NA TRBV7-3 CASSNTSPGELFF TGTGCCAGCAGCAACACTAGCCCCGGGGAGCTGTTTTTT
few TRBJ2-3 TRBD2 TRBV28 CASGTSGTDTQYF TGTGCCAGCGGGACTAGCGGTACAGATACGCAGTATTTT
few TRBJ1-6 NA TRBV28 CASSFPNEGVNSPLHF TGTGCCAGCAGTTTCCCGAACGAGGGGGTCAATTCACCCCTCCACTTT
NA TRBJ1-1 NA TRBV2 CASSYSPGGQLNTEAFF TGTGCCAGCAGCTACTCCCCAGGTGGACAACTGAACACTGAAGCTTTCTTT
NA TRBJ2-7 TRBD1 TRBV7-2 CASSLPGQGVYEQYF TGTGCCAGCAGCTTACCCGGACAGGGGGTCTACGAGCAGTACTTC
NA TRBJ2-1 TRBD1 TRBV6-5 CASSWDRGSYNEQFF TGTGCCAGCAGTTGGGACAGGGGCTCCTACAATGAGCAGTTCTTC
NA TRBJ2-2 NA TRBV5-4 CASIHTKGGVDTNTGELFF TGTGCCAGCATTCACACAAAAGGGGGAGTAGACACGAACACCGGGGAGCTGTTTTTT
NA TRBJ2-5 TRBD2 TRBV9 CASSATSGETQYF TGTGCCAGCAGCGCGACTAGCGGAGAGACCCAGTACTTC
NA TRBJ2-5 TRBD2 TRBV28 CASSRTPRAGQETQYF TGTGCCAGCAGCCGGACTCCGCGAGCGGGACAAGAGACCCAGTACTTC
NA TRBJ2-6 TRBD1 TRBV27 CASSVSGTGNSGANVLTF TGTGCCAGCAGTGTCTCCGGGACAGGAAACTCTGGGGCCAACGTCCTGACTTTC
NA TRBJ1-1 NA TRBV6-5 CASRSGAMNTEAFF TGTGCCAGCCGCTCCGGAGCCATGAACACTGAAGCTTTCTTT
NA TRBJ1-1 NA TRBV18 CASSPATRGTEAFF TGTGCCAGCTCACCGGCGACCCGAGGGACTGAAGCTTTCTTT
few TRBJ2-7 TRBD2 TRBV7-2 CASRGGLAYEQYF TGTGCCAGCAGAGGAGGACTAGCCTACGAGCAGTACTTC
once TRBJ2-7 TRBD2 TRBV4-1 CASSQGLAEPYEQYF TGCGCCAGCAGCCAAGGGCTAGCGGAGCCCTACGAGCAGTACTTC
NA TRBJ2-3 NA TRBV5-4 CASSSPGLSNTQYF TGTGCCAGCAGCTCACCGGGACTCTCTAATACGCAGTATTTT
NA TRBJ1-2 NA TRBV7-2 CASSPTKDSYGYTF TGTGCCAGCAGCCCCACGAAAGACAGCTATGGCTACACCTTC
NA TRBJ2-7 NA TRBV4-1 CASSQDDLRSSYEQYF TGCGCCAGCAGCCAAGATGATTTGCGGAGCTCCTACGAGCAGTACTTC
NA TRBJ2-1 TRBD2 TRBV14 CASSLTKASGRVLF TGTGCCAGCAGCCTGACGAAGGCTAGCGGGAGGGTTCTCTTC
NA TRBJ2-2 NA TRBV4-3 CASSQLAQSRELFF TGCGCCAGCAGCCAGCTAGCCCAATCAAGGGAGCTGTTTTTT
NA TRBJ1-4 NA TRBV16 CASSRATTNEKLFF TGTGCCAGCAGCCGCGCGACAACTAATGAAAAACTGTTTTTT
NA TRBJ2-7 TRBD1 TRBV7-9 CASSLAWPPGTGVPYEQYF TGTGCCAGCAGCTTAGCCTGGCCTCCTGGGACAGGGGTCCCCTACGAGCAGTACTTC
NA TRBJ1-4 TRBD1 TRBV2 CASSDDRGANEKLFF TGTGCCAGCAGTGACGACAGGGGAGCTAATGAAAAACTGTTTTTT
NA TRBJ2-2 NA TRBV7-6 CASSLDRIGELFF TGTGCCAGCAGCTTAGATCGTATCGGGGAGCTGTTTTTT
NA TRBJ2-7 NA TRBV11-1 CASSLEGGSTYEQYF TGTGCCAGCAGCTTAGAAGGGGGTTCCACCTACGAGCAGTACTTC
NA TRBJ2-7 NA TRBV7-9 CASSLQGVYEQYF TGTGCCAGCAGCTTACAGGGTGTCTACGAGCAGTACTTC
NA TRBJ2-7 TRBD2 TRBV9 CASSVGLAGALYEQYF TGTGCCAGCAGCGTCGGACTAGCGGGGGCCCTCTACGAGCAGTACTTC
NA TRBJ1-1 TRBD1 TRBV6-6 CASIGTGDRDTEAFF TGTGCCAGCATCGGGACAGGGGATAGGGACACTGAAGCTTTCTTT
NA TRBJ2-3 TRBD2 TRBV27 CAIRGTSGGKDTQYF TGTGCCATTAGGGGGACTAGCGGGGGAAAAGATACGCAGTATTTT
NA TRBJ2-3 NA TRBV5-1 CATGLGLTIGDTQYF TGCGCCACCGGGCTGGGACTGACTATAGGTGATACGCAGTATTTT
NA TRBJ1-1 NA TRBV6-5 CASSYGRLNTEAFF TGTGCCAGCAGTTACGGGAGATTAAACACTGAAGCTTTCTTT
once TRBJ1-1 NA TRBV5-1 CASSLGAGNTEAFF TGCGCCAGCAGCTTGGGGGCGGGAAACACTGAAGCTTTCTTT